This is a list of T cell receptor beta chains from one sample in a study of blood T cell repertoires in COVID-19. Measured with immunoSEQ multiplex PCR; TCRdb has only the in-frame clones, and not every one. The sample holds some 85,000 clones; just under 80% are singletons and the top ten take roughly 6%. Sequenced sample: peripheral blood. These TCRs come from a man in his 70s with COVID-19, enrolled during active disease. Both conserved end residues are part of each CDR3. The D gene is left open where the match is weak. Clone size is given for some rows only: seen once, a few or many times, or a class if the clone is expanded.

CASSYGRADTQYF,TGTGCCAGCAGTTACGGGAGGGCAGATACGCAGTATTTT,.,TRBV6-5,TRBD2,TRBJ2-3
CASSSGENTEAFF,TGTGCTAGCAGCTCGGGTGAAAACACTGAAGCTTTCTTT,.,TRBV7-7,.,TRBJ1-1
CASSYSTGLVTEAFF,TGTGCCAGCAGTTACTCGACAGGGTTGGTGACTGAAGCTTTCTTT,.,TRBV6-5,TRBD1,TRBJ1-1
CASSRREGEETQYF,TGTGCCAGCAGTAGACGGGAGGGTGAAGAGACCCAGTACTTC,.,TRBV27,TRBD2,TRBJ2-5
CASSGSARGTDTQYF,TGTGCCAGCAGTGGGTCCGCCAGGGGCACAGATACGCAGTATTTT,.,TRBV2,.,TRBJ2-3
CAWSKARDSPLHF,TGTGCCTGGAGCAAAGCCAGGGATTCACCCCTCCACTTT,few,TRBV30,.,TRBJ1-6
CASSVPRQGEVGELFF,TGCGCCAGCAGTGTCCCCCGACAGGGGGAGGTCGGGGAGCTGTTTTTT,.,TRBV10-1,TRBD1,TRBJ2-2
CASRPINRDNSPLHF,TGTGCCAGCAGACCTATTAACAGGGACAATTCACCCCTCCACTTT,.,TRBV2,.,TRBJ1-6
CASSYRVYSGNTIYF,TGTGCCAGCAGCTACAGGGTTTACTCTGGAAACACCATATATTTT,.,TRBV11-3,.,TRBJ1-3
CASSPLGTVRDQPQHF,TGTGCCAGCAGTCCCCTCGGGACAGTCAGGGATCAGCCCCAGCATTTT,.,TRBV6-2/TRBV6-3,TRBD1,TRBJ1-5
CASSPTTGGGGYTF,TGTGCCAGCAGCCCAACAACAGGGGGTGGAGGCTACACCTTC,.,TRBV3-1/TRBV3-2,TRBD1,TRBJ1-2
CASRDRNSPLHF,TGTGCCAGTAGAGACAGAAATTCACCCCTCCACTTT,many,TRBV19,.,TRBJ1-6
CSASLLNTEAFF,TGCAGTGCTAGTCTCCTGAACACTGAAGCTTTCTTT,.,TRBV20-1,.,TRBJ1-1
CASSFLRQGPQHYQPQHF,TGTGCCAGCAGTTTCCTACGACAGGGGCCGCAACATTATCAGCCCCAGCATTTT,few,TRBV6-2/TRBV6-3,TRBD1,TRBJ1-5
CASSFSGGTNEKLFF,TGTGCCAGCAGCTTTTCCGGTGGTACTAATGAAAAACTGTTTTTT,.,TRBV7-6,.,TRBJ1-4
CASSEGTDYGYTF,TGTGCCAGCTCAGAGGGGACTGACTATGGCTACACCTTC,.,TRBV18,.,TRBJ1-2
CASSDGQGYNSPLHF,TGTGCCAGCAGTGATGGGCAGGGATATAATTCACCCCTCCACTTT,.,TRBV2,.,TRBJ1-6
CASSLGAGLNEAFF,TGTGCCAGCAGCTTAGGAGCGGGGCTGAATGAAGCTTTCTTT,few,TRBV7-9,.,TRBJ1-1
CAISESPGQGISYGYTF,TGTGCCATCAGTGAATCACCGGGACAGGGGATTAGCTATGGCTACACCTTC,.,TRBV10-3,TRBD1,TRBJ1-2
CASSYQGGSDEKLFF,TGTGCCAGCAGCTATCAAGGGGGATCCGATGAAAAACTGTTTTTT,.,TRBV5-6,.,TRBJ1-4
CASSQDGDRATYEQYF,TGCGCCAGCAGCCAAGATGGGGACAGGGCAACCTACGAGCAGTACTTC,.,TRBV4-1,TRBD1,TRBJ2-7
CASSPLTSGRNRDTQYF,TGCGCCAGCAGCCCCCTGACTAGCGGGAGAAATCGGGATACGCAGTATTTT,few,TRBV4-1,TRBD2,TRBJ2-3
CASSSWQGRTEAFF,TGTGCCAGCAGCTCGTGGCAGGGCCGCACTGAAGCTTTCTTT,.,TRBV7-2,.,TRBJ1-1
CATSRQSGGSYEQYF,TGTGCCACCAGCAGACAAAGCGGGGGTTCCTACGAGCAGTACTTC,.,TRBV15,TRBD2,TRBJ2-7
CASSPPGVGYTF,TGTGCCAGCTCACCACCGGGCGTCGGCTACACCTTC,.,TRBV18,.,TRBJ1-2
CASSLTGVSTDTQYF,TGTGCCAGCAGTTTAACGGGAGTCTCGACAGATACGCAGTATTTT,.,TRBV28,.,TRBJ2-3
CASSPGNQPQHF,TGTGCCAGCAGCCCCGGGAATCAGCCCCAGCATTTT,.,TRBV6-2/TRBV6-3,.,TRBJ1-5
CASSREYGYTF,TGTGCCAGCAGCAGAGAATATGGCTACACCTTC,.,TRBV7-9,.,TRBJ1-2
CAWSVGGTENQPQHF,TGTGCCTGGAGTGTAGGGGGGACAGAGAATCAGCCCCAGCATTTT,.,TRBV30,TRBD1,TRBJ1-5
CASSPTDRSEKLFF,TGTGCCAGCTCCCCGACCGACAGGTCCGAAAAACTGTTTTTT,.,TRBV18,.,TRBJ1-4
CASSATGTGRAFF,TGTGCCAGCAGCGCCACCGGGACAGGGAGAGCTTTCTTT,.,TRBV7-9,TRBD1,TRBJ1-1
CASSQDKGLAGGETQYF,TGCGCCAGCAGCCAAGATAAAGGACTAGCGGGCGGAGAGACCCAGTACTTC,.,TRBV4-1,TRBD2,TRBJ2-5
CASSDPGTPQETQYF,TGTGCCAGCAGTGACCCCGGGACACCCCAAGAGACCCAGTACTTC,.,TRBV6-1,.,TRBJ2-5
CATSPIRGTGELFF,TGTGCCACCAGCCCTATTAGGGGCACCGGGGAGCTGTTTTTT,.,TRBV15,.,TRBJ2-2
CASSWGDNEQFF,TGCGCCAGTTCGTGGGGGGATAATGAGCAGTTCTTC,.,TRBV10-1,.,TRBJ2-1
CASSLEGGLAGYYEQYF,TGTGCCAGCAGCTTAGAGGGCGGACTAGCGGGGTACTACGAGCAGTACTTC,.,TRBV7-2,TRBD2,TRBJ2-7
CASSRGQGNYGYTF,TGCGCCAGCAGCAGGGGACAGGGTAACTATGGCTACACCTTC,.,TRBV5-1,TRBD1,TRBJ1-2
CASSPTSGGETQYF,TGTGCCAGCAGTCCTACTAGCGGAGGGGAGACCCAGTACTTC,.,TRBV5-4,TRBD2,TRBJ2-5
CASSFWGTSSYEQYF,TGTGCCAGCAGTTTTTGGGGGACAAGCTCCTACGAGCAGTACTTC,.,TRBV28,.,TRBJ2-7
CASSIDSGNTEAFF,TGTGCCAGTAGTATAGATTCGGGGAACACTGAAGCTTTCTTT,.,TRBV19,.,TRBJ1-1
CASSLGLAGYNEQFF,TGTGCCAGCAGCTTAGGACTAGCGGGTTACAATGAGCAGTTCTTC,.,TRBV13,TRBD2,TRBJ2-1
CASKDLGVGSYEQYF,TGTGCCAGCAAGGACCTCGGGGTAGGATCCTACGAGCAGTACTTC,.,TRBV27,.,TRBJ2-7
CASSLDWLDRNEQFF,TGTGCCAGCAGCTTAGATTGGCTAGACCGGAATGAGCAGTTCTTC,.,TRBV11-2,.,TRBJ2-1
CATLAGVDTGELFF,TGTGCAACACTAGCGGGAGTGGACACCGGGGAGCTGTTTTTT,.,TRBV7-2,TRBD2,TRBJ2-2
CASRWSSGTEAFF,TGTGCCAGTCGGTGGTCCTCGGGCACTGAAGCTTTCTTT,once,TRBV6-5,.,TRBJ1-1
CASSVTQGDQPQHF,TGCGCCAGCAGTGTGACTCAGGGCGACCAGCCCCAGCATTTT,few,TRBV10-1,.,TRBJ1-5
CASSHGTSSYEQYF,TGTGCCAGCAGCCACGGGACTAGCTCCTACGAGCAGTACTTC,.,TRBV11-2,TRBD2,TRBJ2-7
CASSRDRESPLHF,TGTGCCAGCAGCCGAGACCGGGAATCACCCCTCCACTTT,.,TRBV11-3,.,TRBJ1-6
CASSNRGNTEAFF,TGTGCCAGCAGTAACAGGGGGAACACTGAAGCTTTCTTT,.,TRBV6-5,TRBD1,TRBJ1-1
CASSPGRAGDTEAFF,TGTGCCAGCAGCCCGGGGAGGGCCGGAGACACTGAAGCTTTCTTT,.,TRBV3-1/TRBV3-2,.,TRBJ1-1
CASSITPGSLPLSGANVLTF,TGCGCCAGCAGCATTACTCCGGGATCCCTACCCTTGTCTGGGGCCAACGTCCTGACTTTC,.,TRBV5-1,.,TRBJ2-6
CASSFQGARETQYF,TGCGCCAGCAGCTTCCAGGGGGCGAGGGAGACCCAGTACTTC,.,TRBV5-1,TRBD1,TRBJ2-5